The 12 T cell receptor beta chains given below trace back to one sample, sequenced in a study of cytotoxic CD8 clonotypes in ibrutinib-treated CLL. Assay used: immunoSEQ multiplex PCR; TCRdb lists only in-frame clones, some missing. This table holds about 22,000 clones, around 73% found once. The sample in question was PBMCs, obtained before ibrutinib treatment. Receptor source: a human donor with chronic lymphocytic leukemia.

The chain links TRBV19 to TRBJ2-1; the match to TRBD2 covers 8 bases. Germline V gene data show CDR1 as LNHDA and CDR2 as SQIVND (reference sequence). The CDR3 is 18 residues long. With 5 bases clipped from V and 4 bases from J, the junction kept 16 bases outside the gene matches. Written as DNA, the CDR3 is TGTGCCAGTAGTGCCCGTGCCGGGACTACTAGCGGTTACAATGAGCAGTTCTTC. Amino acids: CASSARAGTTSGYNEQFF.

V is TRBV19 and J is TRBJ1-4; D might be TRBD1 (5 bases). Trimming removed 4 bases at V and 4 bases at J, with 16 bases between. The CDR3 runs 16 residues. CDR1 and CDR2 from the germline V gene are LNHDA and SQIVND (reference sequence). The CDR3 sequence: CASSRARGRGNEKLFF. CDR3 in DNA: TGTGCCAGTAGTAGGGCAAGGGGACGAGGTAATGAAAAACTGTTTTTT.

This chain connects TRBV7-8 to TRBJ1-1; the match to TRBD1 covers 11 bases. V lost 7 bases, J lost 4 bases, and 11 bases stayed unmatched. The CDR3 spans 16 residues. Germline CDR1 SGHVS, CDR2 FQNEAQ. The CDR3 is CASISSDRGHLTEAFF. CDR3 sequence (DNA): TGTGCCAGCATCTCATCGGACAGGGGGCACCTCACTGAAGCTTTCTTT. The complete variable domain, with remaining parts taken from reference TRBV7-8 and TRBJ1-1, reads GAGVSQSPRYKVAKRGQDVALRCDPISGHVSLFWYQQALGQGPEFLTYFQNEAQLDKSGLPSDRFFAERPEGSVSTLKIQRTQQEDSAVYLCASISSDRGHLTEAFFGQGTRLTVV.

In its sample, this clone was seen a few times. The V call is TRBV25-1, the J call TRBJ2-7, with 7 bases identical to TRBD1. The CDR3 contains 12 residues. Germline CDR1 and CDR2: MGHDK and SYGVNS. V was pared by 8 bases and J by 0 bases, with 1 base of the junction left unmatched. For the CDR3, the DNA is TGTGCCAGCCGGGACAGCTCCTACGAGCAGTACTTC. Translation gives CASRDSSYEQYF.

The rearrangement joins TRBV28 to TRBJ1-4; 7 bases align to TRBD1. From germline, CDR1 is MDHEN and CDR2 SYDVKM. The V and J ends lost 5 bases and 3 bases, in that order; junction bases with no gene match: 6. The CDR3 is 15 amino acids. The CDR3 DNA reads TGTGCCAGCAGTACCAACAGGGGAGCTAATGAAAAACTGTTTTTT. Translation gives CASSTNRGANEKLFF.

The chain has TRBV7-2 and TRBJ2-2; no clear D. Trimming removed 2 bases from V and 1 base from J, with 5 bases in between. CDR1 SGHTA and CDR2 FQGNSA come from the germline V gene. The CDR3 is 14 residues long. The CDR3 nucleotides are TGTGCCAGCAGCTTACTAAGGAACACCGGGGAGCTGTTTTTT. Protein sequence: CASSLLRNTGELFF.

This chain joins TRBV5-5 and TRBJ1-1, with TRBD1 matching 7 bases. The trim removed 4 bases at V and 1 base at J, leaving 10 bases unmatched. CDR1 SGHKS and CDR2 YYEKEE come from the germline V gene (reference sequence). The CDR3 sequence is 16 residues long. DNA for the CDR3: TGTGCCAGCAGCATTACAGGGGCCGCCCAGAACACTGAAGCTTTCTTT. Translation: CASSITGAAQNTEAFF.

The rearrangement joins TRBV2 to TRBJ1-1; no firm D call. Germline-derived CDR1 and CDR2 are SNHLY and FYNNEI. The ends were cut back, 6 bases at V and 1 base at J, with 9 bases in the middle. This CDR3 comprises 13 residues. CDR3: CASSYDPNTEAFF. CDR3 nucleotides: TGTGCCAGCAGCTACGATCCGAACACTGAAGCTTTCTTT.

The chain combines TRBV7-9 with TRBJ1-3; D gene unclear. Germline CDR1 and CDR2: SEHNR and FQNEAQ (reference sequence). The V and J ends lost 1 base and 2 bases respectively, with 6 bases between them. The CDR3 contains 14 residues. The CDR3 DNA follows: TGTGCCAGCAGCTTAGTGTCTCCTGGAAACACCATATATTTT. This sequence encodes CASSLVSPGNTIYF.

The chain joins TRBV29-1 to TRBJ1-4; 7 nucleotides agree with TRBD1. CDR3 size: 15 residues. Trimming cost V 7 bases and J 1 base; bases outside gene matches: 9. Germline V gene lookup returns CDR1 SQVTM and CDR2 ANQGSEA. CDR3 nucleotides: TGCAGCGCTAGGGCTGCAGGGGGAACTAATGAAAAACTGTTTTTT. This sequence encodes CSARAAGGTNEKLFF.

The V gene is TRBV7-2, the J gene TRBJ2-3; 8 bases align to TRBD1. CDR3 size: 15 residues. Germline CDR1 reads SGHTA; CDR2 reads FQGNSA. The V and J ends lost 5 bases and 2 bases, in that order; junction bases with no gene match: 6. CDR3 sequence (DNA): TGTGCCAGCAGCAATCAGGGGGCCCCCACAGATACGCAGTATTTT. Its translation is CASSNQGAPTDTQYF.

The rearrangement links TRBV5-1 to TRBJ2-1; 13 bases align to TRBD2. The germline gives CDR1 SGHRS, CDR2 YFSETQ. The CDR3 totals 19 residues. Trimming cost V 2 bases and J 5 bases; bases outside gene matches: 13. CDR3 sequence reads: CASSLRLGSGLAGDNEQFF. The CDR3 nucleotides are TGCGCCAGCAGCTTACGGCTGGGGTCCGGACTAGCGGGAGACAATGAGCAGTTCTTC. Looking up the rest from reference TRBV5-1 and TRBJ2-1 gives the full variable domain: KAGVTQTPRYLIKTRGQQVTLSCSPISGHRSVSWYQQTPGQGLQFLFEYFSETQRNKGNFPGRFSGRQFSNSRSEMNVSTLELGDSALYLCASSLRLGSGLAGDNEQFFGPGTRLTVL.